One and the same sample provided the 12 T cell receptor beta chains below, sequenced in a study of CD8+CD57+ T cells in acquired aplastic anemia. The authors sequenced patients whose flow cytometry had shown CD8+CD57+ cell expansion. The TCR beta profiling, which covered VDJ combination and CDR3 sequence, was carried out using genomic DNA as the template. Via MiXCR, TCRdb re-called the reads, giving one row per CDR3 protein. The profile shows nearly 60,000 distinct CDR3 sequences, 57% of them singletons. The sequenced sample was sorted CD4+, CD8+, or CD8+CD57+ T cells (not recorded which) from PBMCs. These receptors were taken from a human donor with aplastic anemia.

DNA for the CDR3: TGTGCCAGCAGTGAATCAGTTTCCTACGAGCAGTACTTC. It is translated as CASSESVSYEQYF. V is TRBV2 and J is TRBJ2-7; D gene unclear. Trimming cost V 2 bases and J 1 base, with 6 bases left between them. The germline CDR1 and CDR2 sequences are SNHLY and FYNNEI. CDR3 length: 13 residues.

The J gene is TRBJ2-5, the V gene TRBV7-2; 7 bases are a match to TRBD1. The CDR3 totals 15 residues. Per the germline V gene, CDR1 is SGHTA and CDR2 is FQGNSA. V was clipped by 4 bases and J by 4 bases; unmatched bases: 9. CDR3 amino acids: CASSYGPGGRETQYF. The DNA for the CDR3 is TGTGCCAGCAGCTACGGCCCAGGGGGTCGAGAGACCCAGTACTTC.

This clonotype has at least ten counts. The chain combines TRBV6-2 or TRBV6-3 with TRBJ2-7, with D perhaps TRBD1 (5 bases). Trimming left V 9 bases short and J 1 base short, with 19 bases between. CDR1 and CDR2 from the germline V gene are MNHEY and SVGEGT. This CDR3 contains 15 residues. CDR3 loop: CASLDESTESYEQYF. CDR3 DNA: TGTGCCAGTCTGGATGAATCGACAGAGTCCTACGAGCAGTACTTC.

The chain recombines TRBV2 with TRBJ1-4; D is ambiguous. CDR1 is SNHLY, CDR2 FYNNEI, per germline. This CDR3 has 13 residues. The V gene lost 8 bases and the J gene lost 4 bases, with 11 bases spanning the gap. The CDR3 region is CASSQRRNEKLFF. The CDR3 DNA reads as TGTGCCAGCTCCCAGAGGCGTAATGAAAAACTGTTTTTT.

This clonotype was counted once. The chain links TRBV10-3 to TRBJ2-5; 9 bases align to TRBD1. V gave up 6 bases and J gave up 4 bases; unmatched junction bases: 6. Germline V gene data show CDR1 as ENHRY and CDR2 as SYGVKD. CDR3 length: 14 amino acids. The CDR3 spells CAISDRGSGETQYF. The CDR3 DNA follows: TGTGCCATCAGCGACAGGGGGTCAGGAGAGACCCAGTACTTC.

The V call is TRBV6-1, the J call TRBJ2-5; 7 positions agree with TRBD1. The J call may be wrong; the DNA end is better matched by TRBJ2-7. The CDR3 totals 14 residues. CDR1 is MNHNS and CDR2 is SASEGT in the germline V gene. The CDR3 coding sequence is TGTGCCAGCAGTCTACAGGGGAGAGGGTACGAGCAGTACGTC. Translating gives CASSLQGRGYEQYV.

The J gene is TRBJ2-1, the V gene TRBV7-6; the match to TRBD2 covers 14 bases. The ends lost 5 bases at V and 3 bases at J; junction bases unmatched: 9. This CDR3 is 18 amino acids long. The germline V gene has CDR1 SGHVS and CDR2 FNYEAQ. CDR3 residues: CASSPGTSGGVHYNEQFF. CDR3 nucleotide sequence: TGTGCCAGCAGCCCTGGGACTAGCGGGGGCGTACACTACAATGAGCAGTTCTTC.

The sample holds many counts of this clonotype. This rearrangement joins TRBV7-8 to TRBJ2-5; either TRBD1 or TRBD2 may fit D (5 bases each). V lost 5 bases, J lost 4 bases, and 17 bases lay in between. The germline V gene has CDR1 SGHVS and CDR2 FQNEAQ. The CDR3 loop spans 15 amino acids. Here the CDR3 DNA reads TGTGCCAGCAGCCCCCCTTCCACAGGAGGAGAGACCCAGTACTTC. This translates into CASSPPSTGGETQYF. Using reference TRBV7-8 and TRBJ2-5 for the parts outside the CDR3, the full variable domain is GAGVSQSPRYKVAKRGQDVALRCDPISGHVSLFWYQQALGQGPEFLTYFQNEAQLDKSGLPSDRFFAERPEGSVSTLKIQRTQQEDSAVYLCASSPPSTGGETQYFGPGTRLLVL.

This chain links TRBV6-1 with TRBJ1-6; 10 nucleotides align to TRBD1. Germline CDR1 and CDR2: MNHNS and SASEGT. The CDR3 extends over 15 amino acids. Losses at the gene ends were 6 bases for V and 7 bases for J; bases not matched to a gene: 6. The chain's CDR3 is CASRGQGQGNSPLHF. The CDR3 DNA follows: TGTGCCAGCAGGGGCCAGGGACAGGGGAATTCACCCCTCCACTTT.

The rearrangement links TRBV12-3 or TRBV12-4 to TRBJ2-1; no firm D call. With 8 bases removed from V and 1 base from J, the gap between germline ends came to 15 bases. The CDR3 is made up of 15 amino acids. For the CDR3, the DNA is TGTGCCAGCCACTCTAGTTTAAGGTCCTACAATGAGCAGTTCTTC. Its protein product is CASHSSLRSYNEQFF.

The V and J genes are TRBV24-1 and TRBJ2-2; maybe TRBD1 (6 bases). V lost 3 bases, J lost 5 bases, and 9 bases lay in between. The CDR3 runs to 14 residues. CDR1 is KGHDR and CDR2 is SFDVKD in the germline V gene. The CDR3 region has the DNA TGTGCCACCAGTGATGCACAGGGAACCGGGGAGCTGTTTTTT. It translates to CATSDAQGTGELFF.

The chain carries TRBV15 and TRBJ1-2, with a possible D match to TRBD1 (5 bases). Trimming shortened V by 1 base and J by 8 bases, and 11 bases separated the two germline ends. The germline V gene encodes CDR1 LNHNV and CDR2 YYDKDF (reference sequence). The CDR3 consists of 13 residues. CDR3: CATSRGRQRGYTF. The DNA of the CDR3 is TGTGCCACCAGCAGAGGACGACAGAGAGGCTACACCTTC.